These T cell receptor beta chains were read from a single sample in a study of shared clonotypes between healthy human individuals. Libraries were prepared by immunoSEQ multiplex PCR; TCRdb keeps only in-frame clonotypes and omits some of them. The table lists about 520,000 clones, around 96% of them singletons. The sample was naive CD4+ T cells sorted from blood. Source of these receptors: a woman aged 25-40 years in good health. Each CDR3 is given with its conserved first and last residue. D genes are given only for firm matches. Clone size is given for some rows only: seen once, a few or many times, or a class if the clone is expanded.

v_gene	j_gene	d_gene	abundance	CDR3aa
TRBV28	TRBJ2-3	TRBD2	.	CASSFGYGTIGTDTQYF
TRBV7-9	TRBJ2-7	TRBD2	.	CASVLAGASGEQYF
TRBV11-2	TRBJ1-4	.	.	CASSYPAGVPNEKLFF
TRBV2	TRBJ2-3	TRBD2	once	CASSRTSVTDTQYF
TRBV7-8	TRBJ1-1	.	.	CASSLFTRVPAEAFF
TRBV7-6	TRBJ2-7	.	.	CASSLADTYEQYF
TRBV5-6	TRBJ2-3	TRBD2	.	CASSLDRGVLSDTQYF
TRBV28	TRBJ1-2	.	once	CASSRRGFYGYTF
TRBV28	TRBJ2-6	.	.	CASSPLGRVSGANVLTF
TRBV19	TRBJ2-2	.	.	CASRSGVGGELFF
TRBV2	TRBJ2-7	TRBD2	.	CARRTSGSYEQYF